This entry concerns a single T cell receptor beta chain. Antigen unknown. This PCR relied on a set of 60 Vbeta primers and 13 Jbeta primers. Method: immunoSEQ multiplex PCR; TCRdb's copy keeps in-frame clones and lacks some. The sample data list some 39,000 clones. The source of the sample is a study of cytomegalovirus exposure and HLA in healthy donors. General study points: CMV serostatus was the only immune exposure information that was available. There were a few CMV-associated chains whose specificity for CMV antigens was confirmed in vitro. Reports state that TCR beta sequences accurately predicted most subjects' HLA-A and HLA-B alleles. Many donors carried some public TCRs, although rarity characterized most TCR sequences.

The CDR3 has 15 residues. Germline trimming cut 6 bases from V and 0 bases from J; bases unmatched to any gene: 8. Germline V CDR1 and CDR2: SQVTM, ANQGSEA. The receptor's source is a woman in her thirties in good health and CMV-seropositive. The chain carries TRBV29-1 and TRBJ1-1; 9 positions match TRBD1. Sequenced: PBMCs. CDR3 residues: CSVPGQGFMNTEAFF. Written as DNA, the CDR3 is TGCAGCGTGCCGGGACAGGGTTTTATGAACACTGAAGCTTTCTTT.